This TCR beta chain was found in a study of T cell repertoires in cytomegalovirus infection. TCRdb reprocessed the reads with MiXCR, giving one entry per CDR3 protein. The sample shows fewer than 200,000 distinct CDR3 sequences, approximately 15% of them seen only once. The CDR3 is made up of 15 amino acids. Germline CDR1 SGHRS, CDR2 YFSETQ. The trim removed 2 bases at V and 9 bases at J, leaving 3 bases unmatched. The J gene is TRBJ2-1, the V gene TRBV5-1; 15 bases map to TRBD2. Input material: PBMCs. This sequence originates from a human donor in good health (CMV status not recorded). Some clones in this sample may be carry-over from other donors' samples. CDR3 region: CASSFGLAGGGEQFF. The CDR3 region has the DNA TGCGCCAGCAGCTTCGGACTAGCGGGGGGGGGTGAGCAGTTCTTC. Variable domain in full (rest from reference TRBV5-1 and TRBJ2-1): KAGVTQTPRYLIKTRGQQVTLSCSPISGHRSVSWYQQTPGQGLQFLFEYFSETQRNKGNFPGRFSGRQFSNSRSEMNVSTLELGDSALYLCASSFGLAGGGEQFFGPGTRLTVL.